The rows below give T cell receptor beta chains drawn from one sample of a study of siplizumab effects on memory and regulatory T cells. Repertoires were generated with immunoSEQ multiplex PCR, while TCRdb's copy carries only in-frame clones and drops some. The sample includes 85,000 or so clones, 85% to 95% seen only once; the top ten take 18%. Sequencing was performed on CD8+ T cells sorted from blood. The receptors stem from a human donor in good health. Each CDR3 is given with its conserved first and last residue. The D gene is left open where the match is weak.

D: .; V: TRBV27; J: TRBJ1-5; CDR3: CASSYQGYNQPQHF; DNA: TGTGCCAGCAGTTACCAGGGTTACAATCAGCCCCAGCATTTT
D: TRBD2; V: TRBV5-6; J: TRBJ2-1; CDR3: CASSRWGGTKFF; DNA: TGTGCCAGCAGCCGCTGGGGGGGGACGAAGTTCTTC
D: .; V: TRBV30; J: TRBJ1-2; CDR3: CAWSPLDGPYGYTF; DNA: TGTGCCTGGAGCCCCCTCGACGGACCTTATGGCTACACCTTC
D: .; V: TRBV7-2; J: TRBJ2-3; CDR3: CASSSGTFTDTQYF; DNA: TGTGCCAGCAGCTCTGGGACTTTCACAGATACGCAGTATTTT
D: TRBD1; V: TRBV2; J: TRBJ2-7; CDR3: CASSGDRFPYEQYF; DNA: TGTGCCAGCAGTGGGGACAGGTTCCCCTACGAGCAGTACTTC
D: .; V: TRBV7-8; J: TRBJ2-1; CDR3: CASSPYLPTGRAAFF; DNA: TGTGCCAGCAGCCCATACCTTCCGACAGGTCGCGCGGCGTTCTTC
D: .; V: TRBV7-8; J: TRBJ2-2; CDR3: CASSPQSPGELFF; DNA: TGTGCCAGCAGCCCCCAGTCCCCAGGGGAGCTGTTTTTT
D: .; V: TRBV13; J: TRBJ2-6; CDR3: CASSVLQVSGANVLTF; DNA: TGTGCCAGCAGCGTCCTACAGGTTTCGGGGGCCAACGTCCTGACTTTC
D: .; V: TRBV19; J: TRBJ2-4; CDR3: CASSNQGHIQYF; DNA: TGTGCCAGTAGTAATCAGGGGCACATTCAGTACTTC
D: .; V: TRBV15; J: TRBJ2-3; CDR3: CATSRDTDTQYF; DNA: TGTGCCACCAGCAGAGATACGGATACGCAGTATTTT